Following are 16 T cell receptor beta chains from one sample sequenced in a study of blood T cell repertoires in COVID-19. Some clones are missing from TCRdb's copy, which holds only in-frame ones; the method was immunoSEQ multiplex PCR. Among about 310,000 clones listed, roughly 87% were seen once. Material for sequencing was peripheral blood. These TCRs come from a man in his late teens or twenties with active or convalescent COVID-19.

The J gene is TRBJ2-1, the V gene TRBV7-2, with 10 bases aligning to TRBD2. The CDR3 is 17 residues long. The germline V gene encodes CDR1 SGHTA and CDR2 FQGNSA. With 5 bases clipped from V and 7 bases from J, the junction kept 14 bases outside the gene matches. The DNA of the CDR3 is TGTGCCAGCAGCCCCCGAAGTCTAGCGGGAGTGTCTAATGAGCAGTTCTTC. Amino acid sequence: CASSPRSLAGVSNEQFF.

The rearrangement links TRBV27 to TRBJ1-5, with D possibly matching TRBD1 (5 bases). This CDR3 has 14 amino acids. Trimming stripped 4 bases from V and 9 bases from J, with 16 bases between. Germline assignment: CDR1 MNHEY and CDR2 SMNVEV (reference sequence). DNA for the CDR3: TGTGCCAGCAGTTCCAGGGTAATGATGTTGCCCCAGCATTTT. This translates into CASSSRVMMLPQHF.

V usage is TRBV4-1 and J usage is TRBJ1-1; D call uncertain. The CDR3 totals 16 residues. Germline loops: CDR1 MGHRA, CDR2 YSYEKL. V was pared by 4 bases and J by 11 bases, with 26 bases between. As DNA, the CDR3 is TGCGCCAGCAGCCGAGACTCAACGGACTTCCCGGTTGGGGCTTTCTTT. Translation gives CASSRDSTDFPVGAFF.

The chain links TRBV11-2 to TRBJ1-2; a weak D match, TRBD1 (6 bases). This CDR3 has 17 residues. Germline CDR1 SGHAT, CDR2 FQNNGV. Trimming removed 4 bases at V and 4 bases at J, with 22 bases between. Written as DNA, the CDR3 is TGTGCCAGCAGCTCGATAAAAAAAACAGGGAAGACCTATGGCTACACCTTC. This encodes CASSSIKKTGKTYGYTF. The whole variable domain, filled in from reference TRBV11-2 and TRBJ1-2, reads EAGVAQSPRYKIIEKRQSVAFWCNPISGHATLYWYQQILGQGPKLLIQFQNNGVVDDSQLPKDRFSAERLKGVDSTLKIQPAKLEDSAVYLCASSSIKKTGKTYGYTFGSGTRLTVV.

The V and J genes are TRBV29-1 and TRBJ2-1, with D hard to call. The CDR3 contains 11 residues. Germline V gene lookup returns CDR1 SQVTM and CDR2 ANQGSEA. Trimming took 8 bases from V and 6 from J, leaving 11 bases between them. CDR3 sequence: CSFYLSNEQFF. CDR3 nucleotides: TGCAGCTTCTACTTAAGCAATGAGCAGTTCTTC.

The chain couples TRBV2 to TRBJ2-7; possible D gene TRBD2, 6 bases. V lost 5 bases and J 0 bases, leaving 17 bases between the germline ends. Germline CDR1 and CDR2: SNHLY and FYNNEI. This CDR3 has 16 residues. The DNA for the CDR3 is TGTGCCAGCAGTTCGGGACTCGATAAACTCTCCTACGAGCAGTACTTC. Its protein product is CASSSGLDKLSYEQYF.

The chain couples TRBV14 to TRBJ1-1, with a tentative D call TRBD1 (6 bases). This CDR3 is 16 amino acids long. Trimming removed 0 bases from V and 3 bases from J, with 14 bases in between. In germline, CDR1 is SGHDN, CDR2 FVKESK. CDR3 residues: CASSQEFWGLDTEAFF. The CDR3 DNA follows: TGTGCCAGCAGCCAAGAATTCTGGGGGCTAGACACTGAAGCTTTCTTT.

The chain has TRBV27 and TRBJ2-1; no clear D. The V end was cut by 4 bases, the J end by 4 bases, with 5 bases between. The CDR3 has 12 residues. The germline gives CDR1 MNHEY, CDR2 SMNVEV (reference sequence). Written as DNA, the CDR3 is TGTGCCAGCAGTTCCCATTACAATGAGCAGTTCTTC. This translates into CASSSHYNEQFF.

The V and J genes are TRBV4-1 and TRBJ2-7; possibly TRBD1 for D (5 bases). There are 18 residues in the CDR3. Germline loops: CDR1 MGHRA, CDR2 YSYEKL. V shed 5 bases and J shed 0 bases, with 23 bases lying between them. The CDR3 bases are TGCGCCAGCAGCGCAGGGATCCCGCCGCGCCGTATCTCCTACGAGCAGTACTTC. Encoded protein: CASSAGIPPRRISYEQYF.

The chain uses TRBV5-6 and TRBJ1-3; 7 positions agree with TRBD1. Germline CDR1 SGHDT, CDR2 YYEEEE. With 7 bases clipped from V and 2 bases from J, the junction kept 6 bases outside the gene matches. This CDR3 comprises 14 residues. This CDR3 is CASSRDSTGNTIYF. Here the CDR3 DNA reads TGTGCCAGCTCTAGGGACAGTACTGGAAACACCATATATTTT.

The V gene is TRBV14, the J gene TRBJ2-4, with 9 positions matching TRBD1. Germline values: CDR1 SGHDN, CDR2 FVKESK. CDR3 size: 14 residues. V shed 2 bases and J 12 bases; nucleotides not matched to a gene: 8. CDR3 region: CASSQTGTGIHQYF. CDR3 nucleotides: TGTGCCAGCAGCCAAACCGGGACAGGGATCCATCAGTACTTC.

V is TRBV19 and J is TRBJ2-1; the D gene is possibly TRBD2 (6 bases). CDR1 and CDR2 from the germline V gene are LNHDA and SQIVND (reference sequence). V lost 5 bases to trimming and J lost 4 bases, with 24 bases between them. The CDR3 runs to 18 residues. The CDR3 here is CASSSGRKYRGVYNEQFF. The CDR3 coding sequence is TGTGCCAGTAGTTCGGGGCGGAAGTACCGCGGGGTTTACAATGAGCAGTTCTTC.

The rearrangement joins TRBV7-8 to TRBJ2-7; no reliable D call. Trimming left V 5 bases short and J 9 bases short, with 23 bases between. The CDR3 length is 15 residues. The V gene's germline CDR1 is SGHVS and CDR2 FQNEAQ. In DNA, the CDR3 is TGTGCCAGCAGCCCCCAGAGCGAGATGATAGGCGTGCAGTACTTC. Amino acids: CASSPQSEMIGVQYF.

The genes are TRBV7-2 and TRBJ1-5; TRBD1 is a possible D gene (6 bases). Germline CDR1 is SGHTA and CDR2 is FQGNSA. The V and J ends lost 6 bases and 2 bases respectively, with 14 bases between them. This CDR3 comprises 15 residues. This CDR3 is CASSSNRVGNQPQHF. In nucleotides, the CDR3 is TGTGCCAGCAGTTCAAACAGGGTTGGCAATCAGCCCCAGCATTTT.

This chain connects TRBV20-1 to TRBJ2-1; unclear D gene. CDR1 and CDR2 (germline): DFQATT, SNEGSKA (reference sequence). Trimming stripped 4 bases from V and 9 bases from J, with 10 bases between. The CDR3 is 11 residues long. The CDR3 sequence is CSAIEHIEQFF. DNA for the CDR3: TGCAGTGCTATCGAGCATATTGAGCAGTTCTTC.

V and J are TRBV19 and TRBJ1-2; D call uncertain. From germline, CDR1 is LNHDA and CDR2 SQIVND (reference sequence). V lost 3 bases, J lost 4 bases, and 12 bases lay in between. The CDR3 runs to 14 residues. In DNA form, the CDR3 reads TGTGCCAGTAGTATCCCAGGTGATCTCTATGGCTACACCTTC. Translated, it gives CASSIPGDLYGYTF.